This note documents a single T cell receptor beta chain sequence. The V gene's germline CDR1 is LGHNA and CDR2 YNFKEQ. Trimming at V came to 4 bases and at J to 1 base, leaving 8 bases not matched to a gene. This CDR3 has 16 residues. These data come from a study of blood T cell repertoires in COVID-19. The wider study: PBMCs, B-cell-depleted T cells, or T cells provided the cDNA or gDNA that made up the material.

Clones were read by immunoSEQ multiplex PCR, and TCRdb kept only the in-frame ones, dropping some. The profile shows hundreds of thousands of clones, around 87% of them singletons. Source material: PBMCs or T cells enriched from blood (not recorded which). V is TRBV4-2 and J is TRBJ2-5; 8 bases align to TRBD2. This TCR came from a man between 25 and 39 years old who had recovered from COVID-19. In DNA form, the CDR3 reads TGTGCCAGCAGCCGAGAGAGGACTAGCCGCCAAGAGACCCAGTACTTC. Protein product: CASSRERTSRQETQYF.